The 21 T cell receptor beta chains reported below all come from one sample, sequenced in a study of blood T cell repertoires in COVID-19 (dated by TCRdb to the early 2020s). The library relied on the immunoSEQ multiplex PCR assay. The source is immuneACCESS, and TCRdb retained only in-frame sequences with V and J called. Part of the clones is not carried over; for the studies checked, unresolved V genes explain less than half of this, and the remainder is unexplained. Present in this sample are 250,000 to 400,000 clones, approximately 81% of which were seen just once. About 1.9% of the sample is taken by the ten largest. Sequenced sample: PBMCs or T cells enriched from blood (not recorded which). The source of these receptors is a woman aged 30 to 39 who had been exposed to COVID-19.

The J gene is TRBJ2-2, the V gene TRBV9; 11 bases map to TRBD2. V dropped 1 base and J dropped 4; count of bases not matched to a gene: 6. The CDR3 is 17 amino acids. Germline loops: CDR1 SGDLS, CDR2 YYNGEE. CDR3 loop: CASSVRLAGSSTGELFF. CDR3 DNA: TGTGCCAGCAGCGTACGACTAGCGGGGTCGAGCACCGGGGAGCTGTTTTTT.

This sequence joins TRBV5-5 and TRBJ1-6; D gene uncertain. This CDR3 has 16 amino acids. Looked up from germline, CDR1 is SGHKS and CDR2 is YYEKEE (reference sequence). Trimming left V 2 bases short and J 3 bases short, with 12 bases between. CDR3 in amino acids: CASSFTPQHYNSPLHF. The CDR3 DNA sequence: TGTGCCAGCAGCTTTACCCCACAGCACTATAATTCACCCCTCCACTTT.

The V call is TRBV7-3, the J call TRBJ2-7, with TRBD1 matching over 8 bases. The CDR3 totals 13 residues. V shed 5 bases, J shed 9 bases, and the junction held 9 bases outside the gene matches. In germline, CDR1 is SGHTA, CDR2 FQGTGA. The CDR3 sequence: CASSREDRGPQYF. In nucleotides, the CDR3 is TGTGCCAGCAGCCGAGAAGACAGGGGTCCGCAGTACTTC. The full variable domain, completed using reference TRBV7-3 and TRBJ2-7, is GAGVSQTPSNKVTEKGKYVELRCDPISGHTALYWYRQSLGQGPEFLIYFQGTGAADDSGLPNDRFFAVRPEGSVSTLKIQRTERGDSAVYLCASSREDRGPQYFGPGTRLTVT.

The rearrangement uses TRBV4-1 and TRBJ2-3, with 11 bases that match TRBD2. J lost 2 bases, V lost 4 bases, and 5 bases had no gene match. Germline-derived CDR1 and CDR2 are MGHRA and YSYEKL. This CDR3 has 16 amino acids. The CDR3 spells CASSPIAGGITDTQYF. CDR3 DNA sequence: TGCGCCAGCAGCCCCATAGCGGGAGGGATCACAGATACGCAGTATTTT.

The V and J genes are TRBV7-9 and TRBJ1-5; D unresolved. Germline lookup yields CDR1 SEHNR and CDR2 FQNEAQ (reference sequence). V lost 5 bases to trimming and J lost 9 bases, with 14 bases between them. This CDR3 spans 13 amino acids. The CDR3 loop is CASSVSGSVPQHF. CDR3 sequence (DNA): TGTGCCAGCAGCGTCTCTGGCTCTGTGCCCCAGCATTTT.

The chain is built from TRBV5-1 and TRBJ1-1; possible D gene TRBD1, 5 bases. V shed 7 bases and J shed 1 base, with 17 bases lying between them. The CDR3 contains 15 residues. Germline V gene lookup returns CDR1 SGHRS and CDR2 YFSETQ. CDR3 DNA: TGCGCCAGCCAAGTGACGGGGGTTCGGAACACTGAAGCTTTCTTT. Translated, it gives CASQVTGVRNTEAFF.

The chain joins TRBV12-5 to TRBJ2-1; 10 nucleotides align to TRBD2. This CDR3 contains 16 residues. Germline V gene lookup returns CDR1 LGHNT and CDR2 FRNRAP. The ends lost 6 bases at V and 1 base at J; junction bases unmatched: 6. The CDR3 region is CASGPGLAASYNEQFF. For the CDR3, the DNA is TGTGCTAGTGGACCCGGACTAGCGGCTTCCTACAATGAGCAGTTCTTC.

J is TRBJ1-1 and V is TRBV7-9; D perhaps matches TRBD1 (6 bases). V was trimmed by 4 bases and J by 5 bases, leaving 14 bases between them. Germline V CDR1 and CDR2: SEHNR, FQNEAQ (reference sequence). The CDR3 is 14 residues long. CDR3 residues: CASSSQQGKTEAFF. The CDR3 DNA sequence: TGTGCCAGCAGCTCTCAACAGGGTAAAACTGAAGCTTTCTTT.

The rearrangement joins TRBV9 to TRBJ2-2, with TRBD1 as a possible D gene (6 bases). Germline assignment: CDR1 SGDLS and CDR2 YYNGEE. The CDR3 totals 14 residues. Trimming took off 3 bases at V and 1 base at J, with 7 bases between the two ends. The CDR3 DNA follows: TGTGCCAGCAGCGCACAGGGGAACACCGGGGAGCTGTTTTTT. This translates into CASSAQGNTGELFF.

This clone was counted a single time. The J gene is TRBJ2-2, the V gene TRBV15; 10 bases align to TRBD1. This CDR3 is built from 15 residues. Losses at the gene ends were 1 base for V and 7 bases for J; bases not matched to a gene: 3. In germline, CDR1 is LNHNV, CDR2 YYDKDF (reference sequence). This CDR3 reads CATSRGQGANGELFF. DNA for the CDR3: TGTGCCACCAGCAGAGGACAGGGGGCAAACGGGGAGCTGTTTTTT.

This chain links TRBV6-5 with TRBJ2-1; possible D gene TRBD2, 6 bases. Germline CDR1 MNHEY, CDR2 SVGAGI. With 7 bases removed from V and 4 bases from J, the gap between germline ends came to 8 bases. CDR3 length: 12 amino acids. In DNA, the CDR3 is TGTGCCAGCACGGGGGTTTACAATGAGCAGTTCTTC. Its protein is CASTGVYNEQFF.

The chain is built from TRBV28 and TRBJ1-5; D gene unclear. Deletions cut 2 bases from V and 1 base from J, with 3 bases between. The CDR3 consists of 13 residues. Germline CDR1 MDHEN, CDR2 SYDVKM. The CDR3 sequence: CASSLQSNQPQHF. The CDR3 region has the DNA TGTGCCAGCAGTTTACAGAGCAATCAGCCCCAGCATTTT. The full variable domain, rest sourced from reference TRBV28 and TRBJ1-5, is DVKVTQSSRYLVKRTGEKVFLECVQDMDHENMFWYRQDPGLGLRLIYFSYDVKMKEKGDIPEGYSVSREKKERFSLILESASTNQTSMYLCASSLQSNQPQHFGDGTRLSIL.

The chain has TRBV2 and TRBJ1-4; no definite D call. V gave up 1 base and J gave up 7 bases, with 13 bases separating them. Per the germline V gene, CDR1 is SNHLY and CDR2 is FYNNEI. The CDR3 length is 15 residues. Here the CDR3 DNA reads TGTGCCAGCAGTGAAGATGGAGGGCTTTCTGAAAAACTGTTTTTT. This sequence encodes CASSEDGGLSEKLFF. Complete variable domain (other parts from reference TRBV2 and TRBJ1-4): EPEVTQTPSHQVTQMGQEVILRCVPISNHLYFYWYRQILGQKVEFLVSFYNNEISEKSEIFDDQFSVERPDGSNFTLKIRSTKLEDSAMYFCASSEDGGLSEKLFFGSGTQLSVL.

The chain couples TRBV6-5 to TRBJ1-1; D uncertain. This CDR3 has 14 amino acids. Trimming removed 1 base from V and 1 base from J, with 7 bases in between. From germline, CDR1 is MNHEY and CDR2 SVGAGI. The CDR3 loop is CASSYYRQNTEAFF. In DNA form, the CDR3 reads TGTGCCAGCAGTTACTATAGACAGAACACTGAAGCTTTCTTT.

The V gene is TRBV7-3, the J gene TRBJ2-2; 13 nucleotides agree with TRBD2. CDR3 length: 17 amino acids. V gave up 5 bases and J gave up 4 bases; unmatched junction bases: 7. The germline CDR1 and CDR2 sequences are SGHTA and FQGTGA. CDR3 coding DNA: TGTGCCAGCAGCAGTCGACTAGCGGGAGGCGGCACCGGGGAGCTGTTTTTT. Its translation is CASSSRLAGGGTGELFF.

The chain is built from TRBV5-4 and TRBJ2-5; D is possibly TRBD1 (5 bases). Germline V gives CDR1 SGHNT, CDR2 YYREEE (reference sequence). Trimming shortened V by 4 bases and J by 1 base, and 11 bases separated the two germline ends. CDR3 length: 14 amino acids. CDR3 nucleotide sequence: TGTGCCAGCAGCAAGAGTGGGGCCCAAGAGACCCAGTACTTC. Translated: CASSKSGAQETQYF.

V is TRBV7-8 and J is TRBJ1-4; TRBD1 matches at 8 bases. V trimming: 5 bases; J trimming: 2 bases; junction bases outside the gene matches: 4. CDR1 and CDR2 from the germline V gene are SGHVS and FQNEAQ. The length of the CDR3 is 15 residues. The CDR3 is CASSPRTGTNEKLFF. The CDR3 nucleotides are TGTGCCAGCAGCCCCCGGACAGGGACTAATGAAAAACTGTTTTTT.

The genes are TRBV2 and TRBJ2-7; TRBD2 matches at 7 bases. V lost 5 bases, J lost 0 bases, and 7 bases stayed unmatched. Germline V gene lookup returns CDR1 SNHLY and CDR2 FYNNEI. There are 15 residues in the CDR3. For the CDR3, the DNA is TGTGCCAGCAGTCCGGGACTAACGAGCTCCTACGAGCAGTACTTC. Amino acid sequence: CASSPGLTSSYEQYF.

The V call is TRBV7-2, the J call TRBJ2-7; the match to TRBD1 covers 7 bases. There are 15 residues in the CDR3. Unmatched junction bases numbered 6, after V lost 1 base and J lost 3 bases. CDR1 SGHTA and CDR2 FQGNSA come from the germline V gene. The CDR3 coding sequence is TGTGCCAGCAGCTTAGAGGGGACAGCTTTCTACGAGCAGTACTTC. The encoded protein is CASSLEGTAFYEQYF.

The chain combines TRBV3-1 (or the pseudogene TRBV3-2) with TRBJ2-5; 9 positions agree with TRBD1. The CDR3 spans 15 residues. V was clipped by 5 bases and J by 0 bases; unmatched bases: 4. The germline V gene has CDR1 LGHDT and CDR2 YNNKEL (reference sequence). The chain's CDR3 is CASSLRTGDQETQYF. The CDR3 DNA follows: TGTGCCAGCAGCTTACGGACAGGGGACCAAGAGACCCAGTACTTC.

The V and J genes are TRBV6-2 or TRBV6-3 and TRBJ2-5, with 8 nucleotides matching TRBD2. Germline V gene data show CDR1 as MNHEY and CDR2 as SVGEGT. The CDR3 has 16 residues. After removal of 6 bases from V and 4 bases from J, the junction contained 13 bases not matched to a gene. The CDR3 DNA reads as TGTGCCAGCAGCTCCCTTGGGGGGACTAGACGAGAGACCCAGTACTTC. Protein sequence: CASSSLGGTRRETQYF.